This is a list of T cell receptor beta chains from one sample in a study of OX40 agonist ivuxolimab in advanced cancers. Sequenced by immunoSEQ multiplex PCR; TCRdb stores in-frame clones only, minus some. The data contain around 50,000 clones, 79% of them singletons. Sequencing was performed on CD4+ or CD8+ T cells sorted from blood, taken in a trial of the OX40 agonist ivuxolimab. The receptors stem from an adult with an advanced solid tumor such as melanoma, head and neck, liver or kidney cancer. Both conserved end residues are part of each CDR3. The D gene is left open where the match is weak. Clone size appears in some rows only: once, few, many, or a class for an expanded clone.

clone_size: few; d_call: -; j_call: TRBJ1-2; v_call: TRBV9; cdr3_nt: TGTGCCAGCAGCGCAAGGGATGGCTACACCTTC; cdr3_aa: CASSARDGYTF
clone_size: -; d_call: TRBD2; j_call: TRBJ2-2; v_call: TRBV7-8; cdr3_nt: TGTGCCAGCAGCTTAGGGACTAGCGGGGGATCCACCGGGGAGCTGTTTTTT; cdr3_aa: CASSLGTSGGSTGELFF
clone_size: once; d_call: -; j_call: TRBJ2-5; v_call: TRBV7-3; cdr3_nt: TGTGCCAGCAGCTTAGGAGGACAGTACCAAGAGACCCAGTACTTC; cdr3_aa: CASSLGGQYQETQYF
clone_size: -; d_call: TRBD2; j_call: TRBJ2-1; v_call: TRBV27; cdr3_nt: TGTGCCATCAAATTTAGCGGGAGTTTCAATGAGCAGTTCTTC; cdr3_aa: CAIKFSGSFNEQFF
clone_size: -; d_call: -; j_call: TRBJ1-3; v_call: TRBV1; cdr3_nt: TGCACCAGCAGCCGGACAGGCCTCCCTGGAAACACCATATATTTT; cdr3_aa: CTSSRTGLPGNTIYF
clone_size: -; d_call: TRBD2; j_call: TRBJ2-4; v_call: TRBV27; cdr3_nt: TGTGCCAGCAGTTTCACGGGACTAGCGGGGCAAAACATTCAGTACTTC; cdr3_aa: CASSFTGLAGQNIQYF
clone_size: -; d_call: -; j_call: TRBJ2-5; v_call: TRBV7-2; cdr3_nt: TGTGCCAGCAGCTTAGGGGACACTGATCCGGAGACCCAGTACTTC; cdr3_aa: CASSLGDTDPETQYF
clone_size: -; d_call: -; j_call: TRBJ2-2; v_call: TRBV5-1; cdr3_nt: TGCGCCAGCAGCTGGCTGCGTGGGACGGCCGGGGAGCTGTTTTTT; cdr3_aa: CASSWLRGTAGELFF
clone_size: -; d_call: -; j_call: TRBJ1-3; v_call: TRBV7-2; cdr3_nt: TGTGCCAGCAGCTTAGCCAGGCCGTTCTCTGGAAACACCATATATTTT; cdr3_aa: CASSLARPFSGNTIYF
clone_size: -; d_call: -; j_call: TRBJ1-6; v_call: TRBV6-6; cdr3_nt: TGTGCCAGCAGGGGACAAGGGCGTCCTTCACCCCTCCACTTT; cdr3_aa: CASRGQGRPSPLHF
clone_size: -; d_call: TRBD2; j_call: TRBJ2-7; v_call: TRBV11-2; cdr3_nt: TGTGCCAGCAGTAGTACCGGGAGGACCTGGGAGCAGTACTTC; cdr3_aa: CASSSTGRTWEQYF
clone_size: -; d_call: TRBD1; j_call: TRBJ1-2; v_call: TRBV30; cdr3_nt: TGTGCCTGGAATATCCAGGGGGCAGGGAATGGCTACACCTTC; cdr3_aa: CAWNIQGAGNGYTF
clone_size: -; d_call: -; j_call: TRBJ2-7; v_call: TRBV6-5; cdr3_nt: TGTGCCACCGAGACCTCCATAGGCGGTGCGGGGGAGCAGTACTTC; cdr3_aa: CATETSIGGAGEQYF
clone_size: -; d_call: -; j_call: TRBJ1-1; v_call: TRBV29-1; cdr3_nt: TGCAGCGTTTACAACGAACAAGGGTGGTGGACTGAAGCTTTCTTT; cdr3_aa: CSVYNEQGWWTEAFF
clone_size: -; d_call: -; j_call: TRBJ1-3; v_call: TRBV9; cdr3_nt: TGTGCCAGCAGCGGCCACCCGACGGGTGGAAACACCATATATTTT; cdr3_aa: CASSGHPTGGNTIYF
clone_size: few; d_call: -; j_call: TRBJ1-1; v_call: TRBV10-3; cdr3_nt: TGTGCCATCACCCGGGACGTGAACACTGAAGCTTTCTTT; cdr3_aa: CAITRDVNTEAFF
clone_size: -; d_call: -; j_call: TRBJ2-3; v_call: TRBV7-2; cdr3_nt: TGTGCCAGCAGCCCCACCGCGCGGGTACGCGCAGATACGCAGTATTTT; cdr3_aa: CASSPTARVRADTQYF
clone_size: few; d_call: -; j_call: TRBJ1-1; v_call: TRBV18; cdr3_nt: TGTGCCAGCTCACCACCTGTTCCGACGTTTGAAGCTTTCTTT; cdr3_aa: CASSPPVPTFEAFF
clone_size: -; d_call: -; j_call: TRBJ2-1; v_call: TRBV9; cdr3_nt: TGTGCCAGCAGCGTTATCGCGTCCGGGGGCCTCTCCTACAATGAGCAGTTCTTC; cdr3_aa: CASSVIASGGLSYNEQFF
clone_size: -; d_call: TRBD1; j_call: TRBJ1-5; v_call: TRBV2; cdr3_nt: TGTGCCAGCAGGGGGGGACAGGGGGACAATCAGCCCCAGCATTTT; cdr3_aa: CASRGGQGDNQPQHF
clone_size: few; d_call: TRBD2; j_call: TRBJ2-1; v_call: TRBV5-1; cdr3_nt: TGCGCCAGCAGCCTTGGAGTAGGGGCGGGGGACAATGAGCAGTTCTTC; cdr3_aa: CASSLGVGAGDNEQFF
clone_size: -; d_call: TRBD2; j_call: TRBJ2-1; v_call: TRBV30; cdr3_nt: TGTGCCTGGATTAGCGGGAGGTATCGCAATGAGCAGTTCTTC; cdr3_aa: CAWISGRYRNEQFF
clone_size: -; d_call: -; j_call: TRBJ1-1; v_call: TRBV6-5; cdr3_nt: TGTGCCAGCAGTGGGGGCTCCTGGGGAACTGAAGCTTTCTTT; cdr3_aa: CASSGGSWGTEAFF
clone_size: -; d_call: TRBD2; j_call: TRBJ2-5; v_call: TRBV28; cdr3_nt: TGTGCCAGCAGTTTACTGGGGGGGATCCAAGAGACCCAGTACTTC; cdr3_aa: CASSLLGGIQETQYF
clone_size: -; d_call: -; j_call: TRBJ1-2; v_call: TRBV25-1; cdr3_nt: TGTGCCAGCAGTGAATATCCCAATGGCTACACCTTC; cdr3_aa: CASSEYPNGYTF
clone_size: -; d_call: -; j_call: TRBJ2-5; v_call: TRBV5-4; cdr3_nt: TGTGCCAGCAGCCCTGATGTGCGCGAGTTCTCCCAGTACTTC; cdr3_aa: CASSPDVREFSQYF
clone_size: -; d_call: TRBD1; j_call: TRBJ1-6; v_call: TRBV5-6; cdr3_nt: TGTGCCAGCAGCTTTATGACAGGGGGCGGATCACCCCTCCACTTT; cdr3_aa: CASSFMTGGGSPLHF
clone_size: -; d_call: -; j_call: TRBJ2-7; v_call: TRBV9; cdr3_nt: TGTGCCAGCAAGTCGACAGGCCTGCACGAGCAGTACTTC; cdr3_aa: CASKSTGLHEQYF
clone_size: -; d_call: -; j_call: TRBJ2-7; v_call: TRBV7-2; cdr3_nt: TGTGCCAGCAGCTCCTTTAGGGAGCAGTACTTC; cdr3_aa: CASSSFREQYF
clone_size: -; d_call: -; j_call: TRBJ1-2; v_call: TRBV4-3; cdr3_nt: TGCGCCAGCAGCCAAGAGCGGGGCAACTATGGCTACACCTTC; cdr3_aa: CASSQERGNYGYTF
clone_size: -; d_call: TRBD1; j_call: TRBJ1-1; v_call: TRBV5-4; cdr3_nt: TGTGCCAGCAGCACAGGGGGGGGCCGTCAGAACACTGAAGCTTTCTTT; cdr3_aa: CASSTGGGRQNTEAFF
clone_size: medium-sized; d_call: TRBD1; j_call: TRBJ2-7; v_call: TRBV28; cdr3_nt: TGTGCCAGCAGCGGGACAGGGGTCGACGAGCAGTACTTC; cdr3_aa: CASSGTGVDEQYF
clone_size: -; d_call: -; j_call: TRBJ1-3; v_call: TRBV28; cdr3_nt: TGTGCCAGCAGTGAGGTGAACTCTGGAAACACCATATATTTT; cdr3_aa: CASSEVNSGNTIYF
clone_size: -; d_call: TRBD1; j_call: TRBJ2-6; v_call: TRBV23-1; cdr3_nt: TGCGCCAGCAGTCAATCACTCCCCTATAAGGCGGACAGGGCCAGTTTCTCTGGGGCCAACGTCCTGACTTTC; cdr3_aa: CASSQSLPYKADRASFSGANVLTF
clone_size: -; d_call: TRBD2; j_call: TRBJ2-1; v_call: TRBV5-1; cdr3_nt: TGCGCCAGCAGCGCTGGACTAGCGGGAGCCTTTGAGCAGTTCTTC; cdr3_aa: CASSAGLAGAFEQFF
clone_size: few; d_call: -; j_call: TRBJ1-1; v_call: TRBV29-1; cdr3_nt: TGCAGCGTTGCCCAGGGAGAAGCTTTCTTT; cdr3_aa: CSVAQGEAFF
clone_size: -; d_call: TRBD1; j_call: TRBJ1-1; v_call: TRBV19; cdr3_nt: TGTGCCAGTGGACAGGATATCATGAACACTGAAGCTTTCTTT; cdr3_aa: CASGQDIMNTEAFF
clone_size: once; d_call: -; j_call: TRBJ1-4; v_call: TRBV27; cdr3_nt: TGTGCCAGCAGCCCTTGGAGGGCACCTAATGAAAAACTGTTTTTT; cdr3_aa: CASSPWRAPNEKLFF
clone_size: -; d_call: TRBD2; j_call: TRBJ2-7; v_call: TRBV9; cdr3_nt: TGTGCCAGCAGCGTAGGCCTAGCGGGAGTACACGAGCAGTACTTC; cdr3_aa: CASSVGLAGVHEQYF
clone_size: -; d_call: -; j_call: TRBJ2-3; v_call: TRBV10-3; cdr3_nt: TGTGCCATCAGTGGTCAGGGTCCGGATACGCAGTATTTT; cdr3_aa: CAISGQGPDTQYF
clone_size: once; d_call: TRBD1; j_call: TRBJ2-5; v_call: TRBV10-3; cdr3_nt: TGTGCCATCAGTGACTACAGGGGCGCCCCAGAGACCCAGTACTTC; cdr3_aa: CAISDYRGAPETQYF
clone_size: -; d_call: TRBD1; j_call: TRBJ2-5; v_call: TRBV7-2; cdr3_nt: TGTGCCAGCACCCTAGCCGGACAGGGGGGGGAGACCCAGTACTTC; cdr3_aa: CASTLAGQGGETQYF
clone_size: -; d_call: TRBD2; j_call: TRBJ2-1; v_call: TRBV4-2; cdr3_nt: TGTGCCAGCAGCCAAGTGAATTCGGGACTAGCGGGAGACTACAATGAGCAGTTCTTC; cdr3_aa: CASSQVNSGLAGDYNEQFF
clone_size: -; d_call: -; j_call: TRBJ1-3; v_call: TRBV9; cdr3_nt: TGTGCCAGCAGCGAATGGGAGCACTCTGGAAACACCATATATTTT; cdr3_aa: CASSEWEHSGNTIYF
clone_size: once; d_call: -; j_call: TRBJ1-5; v_call: TRBV7-8; cdr3_nt: TGTGCCAGCAAAGGAGCGGCCTCGGGTCAGCCCCAGCATTTT; cdr3_aa: CASKGAASGQPQHF
clone_size: -; d_call: TRBD2; j_call: TRBJ2-2; v_call: TRBV4-2; cdr3_nt: TGTGCCAGCAGCTCTCGGACTAGCGGGAGACACGGGGAGCTGTTTTTT; cdr3_aa: CASSSRTSGRHGELFF
clone_size: few; d_call: TRBD2; j_call: TRBJ2-1; v_call: TRBV5-1; cdr3_nt: TGCGCCAGCAGCTTGGGACTAGCGTCCTACAATGAGCAGTTCTTC; cdr3_aa: CASSLGLASYNEQFF
clone_size: -; d_call: TRBD1; j_call: TRBJ2-6; v_call: TRBV7-8; cdr3_nt: TGTGCCAGCAGACGGAGCCAGGGGGTATCGGGTACCGGGGCCAACGTCCTGACTTTC; cdr3_aa: CASRRSQGVSGTGANVLTF
clone_size: -; d_call: -; j_call: TRBJ1-3; v_call: TRBV5-1; cdr3_nt: TGCGCCAGCAGCTTGGCAGGGGCTGGAAACACCATATATTTT; cdr3_aa: CASSLAGAGNTIYF
clone_size: -; d_call: -; j_call: TRBJ1-2; v_call: TRBV30; cdr3_nt: TGTGCCTGGAGTCCCCTGACGTGGCGCTACACCTTC; cdr3_aa: CAWSPLTWRYTF
clone_size: few; d_call: TRBD2; j_call: TRBJ2-7; v_call: TRBV6-6; cdr3_nt: TGTGCCAGCGCGGGGGGGCGGGAGCAGTACTTC; cdr3_aa: CASAGGREQYF
clone_size: -; d_call: -; j_call: TRBJ1-5; v_call: TRBV7-9; cdr3_nt: TGTGCCAGCAGCCCCGGTGCAGGAGACAATCAGCCCCAGCATTTT; cdr3_aa: CASSPGAGDNQPQHF
clone_size: -; d_call: -; j_call: TRBJ1-3; v_call: TRBV14; cdr3_nt: TGTGCCAGCAGCCAAGCGGCCTCTGGAAACACCATATATTTT; cdr3_aa: CASSQAASGNTIYF